This T cell receptor (beta chain) was observed in a study of blood T cells in healthy people across ages. General study findings and limits: In older individuals, TCR beta diversity per million T cells was lower, falling roughly linearly with age.

The CDR3 totals 15 residues. The V gene end was trimmed by 6 bases and the J gene end by 2 bases; junction bases not matched to a gene: 3. Germline-derived CDR1 and CDR2 are ENHRY and SYGVKD. Samples each had at least 5 micrograms of total RNA extracted. The table lists this clonotype with a few counts. The antigen remains unidentified. Using a J-beta primer mix together with a sample-barcoded 5' primer, a second PCR was run for roughly 7 to 12 cycles. TCRdb independently ran MiXCR on the 5' RACE reads; one entry per CDR3 protein. This table has roughly 2 million distinct CDR3 sequences, around half appearing once.

The J gene is TRBJ2-1, the V gene TRBV10-3; 11 bases line up with TRBD2. The specimen sequenced was blood. This clonotype originated in a middle-aged woman in good health. CDR3 sequence (DNA): TGTGCCATCAGATTAGCGGGGGGGCCCTACAATGAGCAGTTCTTC. It yields the protein CAIRLAGGPYNEQFF.